The rows below give T cell receptor beta chains drawn from one sample of a study of T cells in Graves' hyperthyroidism and ophthalmopathy. TCRdb passed the multiplex PCR reads through MiXCR, listing each CDR3 protein once. The sample has approximately 400,000 distinct CDR3 sequences, around 16% seen once. The source material was blood. The receptors shown here come from a woman younger than 35 with Graves' hyperthyroidism that later progressed to Graves' ophthalmopathy. The CDR3 runs from the conserved cysteine through the conserved F or W. D genes are given only for firm matches. Size values are once, few and many counts, or a class for expanded clones, and some rows have none.

abundance: many; d_gene: TRBD1; v_gene: TRBV2; j_gene: TRBJ2-2; CDR3nt: TGTGCCAGCACCGGGACAGGGGTTTACGCCGGGGAGCTGTTTTTT; CDR3aa: CASTGTGVYAGELFF
abundance: NA; d_gene: NA; v_gene: TRBV7-2; j_gene: TRBJ2-7; CDR3nt: TGTGCCAGCAGCTACCGGGGGCCAGGCTACGAGCAGTACTTC; CDR3aa: CASSYRGPGYEQYF
abundance: NA; d_gene: TRBD2; v_gene: TRBV28; j_gene: TRBJ2-1; CDR3nt: TGTGCCAGCAGTTTGGGAGGGTCCGGACCGGAGCAGTTCTTC; CDR3aa: CASSLGGSGPEQFF
abundance: few; d_gene: NA; v_gene: TRBV20-1; j_gene: TRBJ1-5; CDR3nt: TGCAGTGCTAACCCCGGCGGGTCTAGCAATCAGCCCCAGCATTTT; CDR3aa: CSANPGGSSNQPQHF
abundance: many; d_gene: NA; v_gene: TRBV27; j_gene: TRBJ2-3; CDR3nt: TGTGCCAGCAGTTACGACTGGGGGGGGCGCACAGATACGCAGTATTTT; CDR3aa: CASSYDWGGRTDTQYF
abundance: many; d_gene: NA; v_gene: TRBV7-2; j_gene: TRBJ2-2; CDR3nt: TGTGCCAGCAGCTTCCAGGGCGGGGAGCTGTTTTTT; CDR3aa: CASSFQGGELFF
abundance: few; d_gene: TRBD2; v_gene: TRBV20-1; j_gene: TRBJ2-7; CDR3nt: TGCAGCGGACGCGGGAGCCTGTCCTACGAGCAGTACTTC; CDR3aa: CSGRGSLSYEQYF
abundance: NA; d_gene: TRBD1; v_gene: TRBV6-1; j_gene: TRBJ2-3; CDR3nt: TGTGCCAGCAGTCAACAGGGGACGCAGTATTTT; CDR3aa: CASSQQGTQYF
abundance: few; d_gene: NA; v_gene: TRBV12-3/TRBV12-4; j_gene: TRBJ2-3; CDR3nt: TGTGCCAGCAGTTTGAGAGAAGCGCAGTATTTT; CDR3aa: CASSLREAQYF
abundance: many; d_gene: TRBD2; v_gene: TRBV3-1; j_gene: TRBJ2-3; CDR3nt: TGTGCCAGCAGCCAAGACACCGGGACTAGCGGGAGATGGGCAGATACGCAGTATTTT; CDR3aa: CASSQDTGTSGRWADTQYF
abundance: NA; d_gene: TRBD2; v_gene: TRBV4-2; j_gene: TRBJ2-5; CDR3nt: TGTGCCAGCAGCCAAGGGACTAGCGGGACTCAAGAGACCCAGTACTTC; CDR3aa: CASSQGTSGTQETQYF
abundance: many; d_gene: TRBD2; v_gene: TRBV3-1; j_gene: TRBJ2-5; CDR3nt: TGTGCCAGCAGCCACAGGACTAGCGGGATACAAGAGACCCAGTACTTC; CDR3aa: CASSHRTSGIQETQYF
abundance: many; d_gene: NA; v_gene: TRBV9; j_gene: TRBJ2-7; CDR3nt: TGTGCCAGCAGCGTAGGGGACTACGAGCAGTACTTC; CDR3aa: CASSVGDYEQYF
abundance: many; d_gene: NA; v_gene: TRBV7-2; j_gene: TRBJ2-5; CDR3nt: TGTGCCAGCAGCCCCCAGGGAGGGGGCGGAGAGACCCAGTACTTC; CDR3aa: CASSPQGGGGETQYF
abundance: few; d_gene: TRBD1; v_gene: TRBV27; j_gene: TRBJ2-7; CDR3nt: TGTGCCAGCAGTTTGGATAGGGGGCATAGCTACGAGCAGTACTTC; CDR3aa: CASSLDRGHSYEQYF
abundance: NA; d_gene: NA; v_gene: TRBV6-1; j_gene: TRBJ2-6; CDR3nt: TGTGCCAGCAGCCTCCCTAATGGTGGGGCCAACGTCCTGACTTTC; CDR3aa: CASSLPNGGANVLTF
abundance: NA; d_gene: NA; v_gene: TRBV20-1; j_gene: TRBJ1-6; CDR3nt: TGCAGTGCTAGAGTTGGGCAGGGCCAGGGGCTCTATAATTCACCCCTCCACTTT; CDR3aa: CSARVGQGQGLYNSPLHF
abundance: NA; d_gene: NA; v_gene: TRBV4-2; j_gene: TRBJ2-1; CDR3nt: TGTGCCAGCAGCCAAGATTTGATCGGTGAGCAGTTCTTC; CDR3aa: CASSQDLIGEQFF
abundance: NA; d_gene: NA; v_gene: TRBV20-1; j_gene: TRBJ1-1; CDR3nt: TGCAGCGCCATCGGAGCTACTGAAGCTTTCTTT; CDR3aa: CSAIGATEAFF
abundance: NA; d_gene: NA; v_gene: TRBV6-5; j_gene: TRBJ2-1; CDR3nt: TGTGCCAGCAGCTACACGAGGGGCGAGGGGCAGTTCTTC; CDR3aa: CASSYTRGEGQFF
abundance: few; d_gene: TRBD2; v_gene: TRBV18; j_gene: TRBJ2-2; CDR3nt: TGTGCCAGCTCCCGACAGACTAGCGGGAGCCCGGTGAAGTCCGGGGAGCTGTTTTTT; CDR3aa: CASSRQTSGSPVKSGELFF
abundance: many; d_gene: NA; v_gene: TRBV28; j_gene: TRBJ2-3; CDR3nt: TGTGCCAGCAGTCTCGGGACTAGCACAGATACGCAGTATTTT; CDR3aa: CASSLGTSTDTQYF
abundance: few; d_gene: NA; v_gene: TRBV7-9; j_gene: TRBJ2-3; CDR3nt: TGTGCCAGCAGCTTAGAGCCCCCGGCGGCGCAGTATTTT; CDR3aa: CASSLEPPAAQYF
abundance: NA; d_gene: TRBD2; v_gene: TRBV25-1; j_gene: TRBJ2-1; CDR3nt: TGTGCCAGCAGTAACCCTGACACCGGGACTAGCTTCTACAATGAGCAGTTCTTC; CDR3aa: CASSNPDTGTSFYNEQFF
abundance: NA; d_gene: NA; v_gene: TRBV7-9; j_gene: TRBJ2-1; CDR3nt: TGTGCCAGCAGCTTAGTAGTAACAAACTACAATGAGCAGTTCTTC; CDR3aa: CASSLVVTNYNEQFF
abundance: NA; d_gene: TRBD2; v_gene: TRBV7-8; j_gene: TRBJ2-7; CDR3nt: TGTGCCAGCAGCTTAGAGCTAGCGGGAGACCAAATTAACGAGCAGTACTTC; CDR3aa: CASSLELAGDQINEQYF
abundance: few; d_gene: TRBD1; v_gene: TRBV6-2/TRBV6-3; j_gene: TRBJ1-6; CDR3nt: TGTGCCAGCAGTTACAACTACAGGGGCAAAGTTAATTCACCCCTCCACTTT; CDR3aa: CASSYNYRGKVNSPLHF
abundance: NA; d_gene: TRBD2; v_gene: TRBV14; j_gene: TRBJ2-1; CDR3nt: TGTGCCAGCAGCCAAGATTGGGGCGGGAGCTCCTACAATGAGCAGTTCTTC; CDR3aa: CASSQDWGGSSYNEQFF
abundance: NA; d_gene: NA; v_gene: TRBV7-9; j_gene: TRBJ2-7; CDR3nt: TGTGCCAGCAGCCATGAGGTGGCATCCTACGAGCAGTACTTC; CDR3aa: CASSHEVASYEQYF
abundance: few; d_gene: TRBD1; v_gene: TRBV9; j_gene: TRBJ2-2; CDR3nt: TGTGCCAGCAGCGTAGCGGGACAGGGGAGTACCGGGGAGCTGTTTTTT; CDR3aa: CASSVAGQGSTGELFF
abundance: NA; d_gene: NA; v_gene: TRBV20-1; j_gene: TRBJ2-7; CDR3nt: TGCAGTGCTAGAGATTTTTGGAGGGGGGCGGGCAAGCAGTACTTC; CDR3aa: CSARDFWRGAGKQYF
abundance: many; d_gene: NA; v_gene: TRBV20-1; j_gene: TRBJ1-5; CDR3nt: TGCAGTGCTTTGGGGACCAGCAATCAGCCCCAGCATTTT; CDR3aa: CSALGTSNQPQHF
abundance: many; d_gene: TRBD1; v_gene: TRBV7-8; j_gene: TRBJ1-1; CDR3nt: TGTGCCAGCAGCCCTACGCCAGGGGGAGGTACTGAAGCTTTCTTT; CDR3aa: CASSPTPGGGTEAFF
abundance: few; d_gene: TRBD1; v_gene: TRBV20-1; j_gene: TRBJ2-7; CDR3nt: TGCAGTGCCCTAACCCCGGGACAGGGAACCTACGAGCAGTACTTC; CDR3aa: CSALTPGQGTYEQYF
abundance: NA; d_gene: NA; v_gene: TRBV15; j_gene: TRBJ2-3; CDR3nt: TGTGCCACCAGCAAAAAGAGGGGGGAAGATACGCAGTATTTT; CDR3aa: CATSKKRGEDTQYF
abundance: few; d_gene: NA; v_gene: TRBV14; j_gene: TRBJ1-5; CDR3nt: TGTGCCAGCAGCCACAATCAGCCCCAGCATTTT; CDR3aa: CASSHNQPQHF
abundance: NA; d_gene: NA; v_gene: TRBV6-1; j_gene: TRBJ2-4; CDR3nt: TGTGCCACCAAAGATAATGTGAACATTCAGTACTTC; CDR3aa: CATKDNVNIQYF
abundance: few; d_gene: TRBD2; v_gene: TRBV15; j_gene: TRBJ2-1; CDR3nt: TGTGCCACCAGCAGGACTAGCGGGAGGGGAGACTACAATGAGCAGTTCTTC; CDR3aa: CATSRTSGRGDYNEQFF
abundance: many; d_gene: TRBD2; v_gene: TRBV2; j_gene: TRBJ2-3; CDR3nt: TGTGCCAGCAGTGTAGCGGGAGTGGATACGCAGTATTTT; CDR3aa: CASSVAGVDTQYF
abundance: few; d_gene: TRBD2; v_gene: TRBV7-9; j_gene: TRBJ2-3; CDR3nt: TGTGCCAGCAGCTTATTTGGAGCGGGAGGGCCGATTGGCACAGATACGCAGTATTTT; CDR3aa: CASSLFGAGGPIGTDTQYF
abundance: once; d_gene: TRBD2; v_gene: TRBV30; j_gene: TRBJ2-7; CDR3nt: TGTGCCTGGAGTGCCGGGACTAGCAGATACGAGCAGTACTTC; CDR3aa: CAWSAGTSRYEQYF
abundance: many; d_gene: NA; v_gene: TRBV20-1; j_gene: TRBJ2-3; CDR3nt: TGCAGTCCTCCAGGGGAGGATACGCAGTATTTT; CDR3aa: CSPPGEDTQYF
abundance: many; d_gene: NA; v_gene: TRBV11-2; j_gene: TRBJ2-7; CDR3nt: TGTGCCAGCAGCTTTATCCTGGGGGACTACGAGCAGTACTTC; CDR3aa: CASSFILGDYEQYF
abundance: many; d_gene: NA; v_gene: TRBV20-1; j_gene: TRBJ1-5; CDR3nt: TGCAGTGCTACTACCCTGACCTGGGAGCCCCAGCATTTT; CDR3aa: CSATTLTWEPQHF
abundance: many; d_gene: TRBD1; v_gene: TRBV28; j_gene: TRBJ2-5; CDR3nt: TGTGCCAGCAGCCCAGGGGACAGCACCAACCAAGAGACCCAGTACTTC; CDR3aa: CASSPGDSTNQETQYF
abundance: many; d_gene: NA; v_gene: TRBV12-3/TRBV12-4; j_gene: TRBJ2-7; CDR3nt: TGTGCCAGCAGTTTATCAACGGCCTCCTACGAGCAGTACTTC; CDR3aa: CASSLSTASYEQYF
abundance: many; d_gene: TRBD1; v_gene: TRBV3-1; j_gene: TRBJ2-1; CDR3nt: TGTGCCAGCAGCTACGGACAGGGGGCCTACAATGAGCAGTTCTTC; CDR3aa: CASSYGQGAYNEQFF
abundance: few; d_gene: NA; v_gene: TRBV6-1; j_gene: TRBJ1-2; CDR3nt: TGTGCCAGCAGTTACGGGCTTAACTATGGCTACACCTTC; CDR3aa: CASSYGLNYGYTF
abundance: few; d_gene: NA; v_gene: TRBV10-3; j_gene: TRBJ2-2; CDR3nt: TGTGCCATCAGTCAGTCAGGCGCCGGGTCCGGGGAGCTGTTTTTT; CDR3aa: CAISQSGAGSGELFF
abundance: few; d_gene: TRBD2; v_gene: TRBV27; j_gene: TRBJ2-1; CDR3nt: TGTGCCAGCAGTTTACTTACTAGCGGGGACAACAATGAGCAGTTCTTC; CDR3aa: CASSLLTSGDNNEQFF
abundance: many; d_gene: TRBD1; v_gene: TRBV7-9; j_gene: TRBJ2-3; CDR3nt: TGTGCCAGCAGCACCAGGGGGGGACAGGGACGCACAGATACGCAGTATTTT; CDR3aa: CASSTRGGQGRTDTQYF
abundance: many; d_gene: NA; v_gene: TRBV27; j_gene: TRBJ1-4; CDR3nt: TGTGCCAGCAGCCGACATGGGAGTGAAAAACTGTTTTTT; CDR3aa: CASSRHGSEKLFF